The rows below give T cell receptor beta chains drawn from one sample of a study of T cells in Graves' hyperthyroidism and ophthalmopathy. TCRdb analysed the multiplex PCR reads with MiXCR anew, one entry per CDR3 protein. The sample holds around 600,000 distinct CDR3 sequences, about a sixth seen once. The sample comprised blood. These receptor sequences come from a woman in her twenties or thirties with Graves' hyperthyroidism. Each CDR3 is given with its conserved first and last residue. D genes are given only for firm matches. The size of a clone is reported for some rows only, either as once, few or many, or as a class for expanded clones.

>many|TRBV12-3/TRBV12-4|TRBJ1-2|TRBD1
CASGDSAYGYTF
TGTGCCAGCGGGGACAGTGCCTATGGCTACACCTTC
>many|TRBV12-3/TRBV12-4|TRBJ2-2|.
CTSSSREGGELFF
TGTACCAGCAGTTCGAGAGAGGGGGGGGAGCTGTTTTTT
>few|TRBV9|TRBJ1-1|TRBD1
CASRPGRGQLNTEAFF
TGTGCCAGCAGGCCCGGGAGGGGACAGTTGAACACTGAAGCTTTCTTT
>.|TRBV6-9|TRBJ1-4|TRBD1
CASTFPRTGITTNEKLFF
TGTGCCAGCACTTTCCCCCGGACAGGGATTACAACTAATGAAAAACTGTTTTTT
>.|TRBV20-1|TRBJ1-1|.
CSARDQKTFFAEAFF
TGCAGTGCTAGAGATCAGAAAACTTTTTTCGCTGAAGCTTTCTTT
>.|TRBV20-1|TRBJ2-2|.
CSAGENLNTGELFF
TGCAGTGCTGGGGAAAACCTAAACACCGGGGAGCTGTTTTTT
>.|TRBV12-3/TRBV12-4|TRBJ1-5|.
CASRAGHSGNQPQHF
TGTGCCAGCAGGGCCGGCCACTCGGGCAATCAGCCCCAGCATTTT
>.|TRBV30|TRBJ2-4|TRBD1
CAWDPGQQAKNIQYF
TGTGCCTGGGATCCGGGACAGCAAGCCAAAAACATTCAGTACTTC
>.|TRBV20-1|TRBJ1-6|TRBD1
CGARGTVIDSPLHF
TGCGGTGCTAGAGGGACAGTCATTGATTCACCCCTCCACTTT
>many|TRBV15|TRBJ2-2|.
CATSRDKVRENAGELFF
TGTGCCACCAGCAGAGATAAAGTCAGGGAAAACGCGGGGGAGCTGTTTTTT
>.|TRBV29-1|TRBJ1-4|.
CSVDGDSNEKLFF
TGCAGCGTTGACGGGGATTCGAATGAAAAACTGTTTTTT
>.|TRBV6-2/TRBV6-3|TRBJ2-3|.
CASSYSFAGSHTDTQYF
TGTGCCAGCAGTTACTCGTTCGCGGGATCGCACACAGATACGCAGTATTTT
>many|TRBV5-1|TRBJ2-1|TRBD2
CASSLGLAGGNEQFF
TGTGCCAGCAGCCTGGGACTAGCGGGAGGGAATGAGCAGTTCTTC
>few|TRBV3-1|TRBJ2-7|.
CASSQEIGMGEQYF
TGTGCCAGCAGCCAAGAAATAGGGATGGGAGAGCAGTACTTC
>few|TRBV5-1|TRBJ2-1|TRBD2
CASSLIEKYGTSGYNEQFF
TGCGCCAGCAGCTTGATTGAAAAATACGGGACTAGCGGCTACAATGAGCAGTTCTTC
>.|TRBV7-3|TRBJ1-2|.
CASSPLQGPRHYGYTF
TGTGCCAGCAGCCCATTACAGGGTCCCCGTCACTATGGCTACACCTTC
>many|TRBV11-3|TRBJ2-1|TRBD1
CASSYAGGIDNEQFF
TGTGCCAGCAGCTACGCAGGGGGAATAGACAATGAGCAGTTCTTC
>.|TRBV7-3|TRBJ2-1|.
CASSLNGLLYNEQFF
TGTGCCAGCAGCTTAAACGGACTCCTATACAATGAGCAGTTCTTC
>many|TRBV6-5|TRBJ2-1|TRBD2
CASSFSGGGRGLRYNEQFF
TGTGCCAGCAGTTTCAGCGGGGGGGGCAGGGGGCTTAGGTACAATGAGCAGTTCTTC
>many|TRBV7-2|TRBJ2-2|TRBD1
CASSLTGGGNTGELFF
TGTGCCAGCAGCTTGACAGGGGGAGGCAACACCGGGGAGCTGTTTTTT
>many|TRBV7-9|TRBJ2-2|TRBD2
CASSPGLFGRSGELFF
TGTGCCAGCAGCCCAGGGCTTTTCGGGAGGTCCGGGGAGCTGTTTTTT
>.|TRBV25-1|TRBJ2-3|.
CASSVGWRATLSSSTDTQYF
TGTGCCAGCAGTGTGGGGTGGCGGGCCACTCTATCATCTAGCACAGATACGCAGTATTTT
>few|TRBV6-5|TRBJ2-5|.
CASSYSFRQETQYF
TGTGCCAGCAGTTACTCCTTCAGGCAAGAGACCCAGTACTTC
>many|TRBV15|TRBJ2-3|TRBD1
CATRSTGARVDTQYF
TGTGCCACCAGATCCACAGGGGCCAGGGTAGATACGCAGTATTTT
>.|TRBV24-1|TRBJ2-1|TRBD2
CATSDSGTSHSYNEQFF
TGTGCCACCAGTGATTCCGGGACTAGCCACTCCTACAATGAGCAGTTCTTC
>many|TRBV20-1|TRBJ2-7|.
CSARFSGTSYEQYF
TGCAGTGCTAGGTTTTCAGGGACCTCCTACGAGCAGTACTTC